This T cell receptor (beta chain) was captured in a study of blood T cell repertoires in COVID-19. Study background: Spain, Italy and the United States supplied samples that represented acute and convalescent COVID-19.

Per the authors' pipeline: For nucleated cells, counts were estimated from reference gene primer amplification. Sequencing was performed with immunoSEQ multiplex PCR; in TCRdb, only in-frame clones are kept and a portion is missing. That table supplies the V and J calls and clone size; D and trimming were determined from the DNA. The sample has fewer than 200,000 clones; roughly 80% are singletons. CDR1 is LNHNV, CDR2 YYDKDF, per germline (reference sequence). CDR3 length equals 14 residues. V was pared by 5 bases and J by 8 bases, with 6 bases of the junction left unmatched. The clonotype originates from a man between 65 and 80 years old with acute or convalescent COVID-19. The rearrangement links TRBV15 to TRBJ2-1, with TRBD1 matching 10 bases. Sequencing used peripheral blood. The chain's CDR3 is CATSSATGGYEQFF. The CDR3, as DNA: TGTGCCACCAGCTCTGCGACAGGGGGCTATGAGCAGTTCTTC.